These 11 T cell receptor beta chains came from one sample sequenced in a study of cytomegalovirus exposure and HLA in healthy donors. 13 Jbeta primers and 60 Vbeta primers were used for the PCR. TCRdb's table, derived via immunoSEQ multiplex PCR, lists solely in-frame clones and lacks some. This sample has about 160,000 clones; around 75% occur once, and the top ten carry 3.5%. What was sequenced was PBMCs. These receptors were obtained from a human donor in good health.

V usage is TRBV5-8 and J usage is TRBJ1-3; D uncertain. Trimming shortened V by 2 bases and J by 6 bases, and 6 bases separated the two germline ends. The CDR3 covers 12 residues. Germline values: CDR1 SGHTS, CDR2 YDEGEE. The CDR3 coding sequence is TGTGCCAGCAGCTTCCTCTCAAACACCATATATTTT. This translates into CASSFLSNTIYF.

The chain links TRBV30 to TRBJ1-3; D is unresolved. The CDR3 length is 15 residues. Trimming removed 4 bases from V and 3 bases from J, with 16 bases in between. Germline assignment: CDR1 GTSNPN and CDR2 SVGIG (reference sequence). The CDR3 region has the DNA TGTGCCTGGACCATCAGAGGGCTTGTTGGAAACACCATATATTTT. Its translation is CAWTIRGLVGNTIYF.

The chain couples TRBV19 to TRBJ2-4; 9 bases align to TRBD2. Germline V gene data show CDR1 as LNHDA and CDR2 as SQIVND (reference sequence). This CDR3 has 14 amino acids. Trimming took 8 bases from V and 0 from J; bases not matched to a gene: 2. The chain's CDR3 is CASAGGVAKNIQYF. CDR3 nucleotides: TGTGCCAGTGCGGGGGGGGTAGCCAAAAACATTCAGTACTTC.

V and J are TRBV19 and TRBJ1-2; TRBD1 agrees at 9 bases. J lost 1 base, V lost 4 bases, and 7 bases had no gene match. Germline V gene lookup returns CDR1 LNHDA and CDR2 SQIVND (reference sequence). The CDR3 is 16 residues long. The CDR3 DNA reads TGTGCCAGTAGTAGAACCGGGACAGGGTTTAACTATGGCTACACCTTC. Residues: CASSRTGTGFNYGYTF.

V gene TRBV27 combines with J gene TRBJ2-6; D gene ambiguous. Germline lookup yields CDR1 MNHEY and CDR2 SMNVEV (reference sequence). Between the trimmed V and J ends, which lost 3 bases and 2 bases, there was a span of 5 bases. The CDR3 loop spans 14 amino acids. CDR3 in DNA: TGTGCCAGCAGTTTCCGGGCTGGGGCCAACGTCCTGACTTTC. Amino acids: CASSFRAGANVLTF.

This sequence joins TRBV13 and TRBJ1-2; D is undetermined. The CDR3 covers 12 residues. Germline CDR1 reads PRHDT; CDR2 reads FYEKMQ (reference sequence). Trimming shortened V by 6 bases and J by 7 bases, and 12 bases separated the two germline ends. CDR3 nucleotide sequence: TGTGCCAGCAGGGAGGGATTTGGTGGCTACACCTTC. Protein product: CASREGFGGYTF.

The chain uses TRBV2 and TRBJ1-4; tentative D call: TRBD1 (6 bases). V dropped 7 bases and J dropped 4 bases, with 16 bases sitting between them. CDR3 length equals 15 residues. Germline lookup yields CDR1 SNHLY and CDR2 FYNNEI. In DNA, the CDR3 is TGTGCCAGCAAGGACAGTTCGAGCCTTAATGAAAAACTGTTTTTT. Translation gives CASKDSSSLNEKLFF. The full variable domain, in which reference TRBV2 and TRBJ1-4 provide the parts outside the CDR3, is EPEVTQTPSHQVTQMGQEVILRCVPISNHLYFYWYRQILGQKVEFLVSFYNNEISEKSEIFDDQFSVERPDGSNFTLKIRSTKLEDSAMYFCASKDSSSLNEKLFFGSGTQLSVL.

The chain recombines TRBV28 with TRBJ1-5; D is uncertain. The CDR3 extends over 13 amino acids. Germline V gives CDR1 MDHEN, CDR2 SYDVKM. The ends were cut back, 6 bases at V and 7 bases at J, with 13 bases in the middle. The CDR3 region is CASSGGSSQPQHF. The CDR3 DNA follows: TGTGCCAGCAGCGGAGGCAGTTCGCAGCCCCAGCATTTT.

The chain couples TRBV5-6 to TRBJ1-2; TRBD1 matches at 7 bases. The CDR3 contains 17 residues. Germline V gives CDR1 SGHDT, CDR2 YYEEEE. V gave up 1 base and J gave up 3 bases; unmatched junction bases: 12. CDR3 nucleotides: TGTGCCAGCAGCTTGCGAGGACAGGCCAAACTATACTATGGCTACACCTTC. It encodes CASSLRGQAKLYYGYTF.

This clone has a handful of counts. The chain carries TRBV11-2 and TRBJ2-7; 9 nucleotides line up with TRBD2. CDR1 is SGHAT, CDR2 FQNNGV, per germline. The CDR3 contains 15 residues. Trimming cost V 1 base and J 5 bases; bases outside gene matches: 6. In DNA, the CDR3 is TGTGCCAGCAGCTTAGGGGCGGGAGGGCTCGACGAGCAGTACTTC. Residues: CASSLGAGGLDEQYF. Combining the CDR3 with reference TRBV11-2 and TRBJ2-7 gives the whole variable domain EAGVAQSPRYKIIEKRQSVAFWCNPISGHATLYWYQQILGQGPKLLIQFQNNGVVDDSQLPKDRFSAERLKGVDSTLKIQPAKLEDSAVYLCASSLGAGGLDEQYFGPGTRLTVT.

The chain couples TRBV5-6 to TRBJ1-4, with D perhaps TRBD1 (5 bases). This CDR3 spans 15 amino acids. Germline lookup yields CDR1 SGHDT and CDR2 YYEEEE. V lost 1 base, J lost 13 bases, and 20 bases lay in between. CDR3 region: CASSLTLNRPGGLFF. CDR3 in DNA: TGTGCCAGCAGCTTGACCCTTAACAGGCCCGGGGGACTGTTTTTT.